Listed below are T cell receptor beta chains from one sample, sequenced in a study of T cells in Graves' hyperthyroidism and ophthalmopathy. A single record per CDR3 protein comes from TCRdb applying MiXCR to the multiplex PCR reads. The sample contains hundreds of thousands of distinct CDR3 sequences, around a quarter of which appear only once. What was sequenced was blood. Every receptor here comes from a woman aged 25-40 years with Graves' ophthalmopathy. CDR3s include the opening cysteine and the closing phenylalanine or tryptophan. Each record gives: V gene, J gene, D gene, clone size, CDR3 protein, CDR3 DNA. D genes are given only for firm matches. Clone size is shown for a subset of rows, as once, few, many or a class of expanded clone.

V gene: TRBV28; J gene: TRBJ1-5; D gene: NA; clone size: NA; CDR3 protein: CASSLWGLSGGNQPQHF; CDR3 DNA: TGTGCCAGCAGTTTATGGGGGCTTTCTGGAGGCAATCAGCCCCAGCATTTT
V gene: TRBV30; J gene: TRBJ2-2; D gene: TRBD1; clone size: few; CDR3 protein: CAAQGAGTGELFF; CDR3 DNA: TGTGCAGCACAGGGGGCCGGCACCGGGGAGCTGTTTTTT
V gene: TRBV20-1; J gene: TRBJ1-2; D gene: NA; clone size: many; CDR3 protein: CSISLANYGYTF; CDR3 DNA: TGCAGTATCTCCTTAGCTAACTATGGCTACACCTTC
V gene: TRBV6-1; J gene: TRBJ2-2; D gene: NA; clone size: NA; CDR3 protein: CASLGAGELFF; CDR3 DNA: TGTGCCAGCCTCGGAGCCGGGGAGCTGTTTTTT
V gene: TRBV12-5; J gene: TRBJ2-7; D gene: NA; clone size: many; CDR3 protein: CASGTPDRYLSYEQYF; CDR3 DNA: TGTGCTAGTGGTACCCCGGACAGATACCTCTCCTACGAGCAGTACTTC
V gene: TRBV6-4; J gene: TRBJ1-3; D gene: TRBD1; clone size: many; CDR3 protein: CASSLEARGRGGNTIYF; CDR3 DNA: TGTGCCAGCAGCTTGGAGGCCAGGGGGCGAGGTGGAAACACCATATATTTT
V gene: TRBV29-1; J gene: TRBJ1-1; D gene: NA; clone size: NA; CDR3 protein: CSLNMGGPNTEAFF; CDR3 DNA: TGCAGCCTCAATATGGGGGGGCCGAACACTGAAGCTTTCTTT
V gene: TRBV10-3; J gene: TRBJ2-2; D gene: TRBD2; clone size: many; CDR3 protein: CAITDSSGYGTGELFF; CDR3 DNA: TGTGCCATCACCGATTCTAGCGGGTACGGCACCGGGGAGCTGTTTTTT
V gene: TRBV20-1; J gene: TRBJ2-5; D gene: NA; clone size: many; CDR3 protein: CSGGLPGETQYF; CDR3 DNA: TGCAGTGGTGGACTACCCGGGGAGACCCAGTACTTC
V gene: TRBV2; J gene: TRBJ1-2; D gene: TRBD1; clone size: NA; CDR3 protein: CASQPGQGSVTF; CDR3 DNA: TGTGCCAGCCAGCCGGGACAGGGGAGTGTCACCTTC
V gene: TRBV12-3/TRBV12-4; J gene: TRBJ2-5; D gene: NA; clone size: NA; CDR3 protein: CASSLDGYQETQYF; CDR3 DNA: TGTGCCAGCAGTTTGGACGGGTACCAAGAGACCCAGTACTTC
V gene: TRBV7-9; J gene: TRBJ1-1; D gene: TRBD1; clone size: NA; CDR3 protein: CASSRTGPNTEAFF; CDR3 DNA: TGTGCCAGCAGTCGGACAGGACCGAACACTGAAGCTTTCTTT
V gene: TRBV20-1; J gene: TRBJ2-2; D gene: NA; clone size: many; CDR3 protein: CSAPSTDRNTGELFF; CDR3 DNA: TGCAGTGCTCCATCTACGGACAGGAACACCGGGGAGCTGTTTTTT
V gene: TRBV6-1; J gene: TRBJ2-7; D gene: TRBD2; clone size: NA; CDR3 protein: CASTRGTTPHEQYF; CDR3 DNA: TGTGCCAGCACACGCGGGACTACTCCCCACGAGCAGTACTTC
V gene: TRBV2; J gene: TRBJ1-1; D gene: TRBD1; clone size: many; CDR3 protein: CASSPTGVGGTEAFF; CDR3 DNA: TGTGCCAGCAGCCCTACAGGGGTCGGTGGGACTGAAGCTTTCTTT
V gene: TRBV6-9; J gene: TRBJ2-7; D gene: TRBD1; clone size: NA; CDR3 protein: CASSYSNRGRYEQYF; CDR3 DNA: TGTGCCAGCAGTTATTCTAACAGGGGGCGGTACGAGCAGTACTTC
V gene: TRBV12-3/TRBV12-4; J gene: TRBJ1-5; D gene: TRBD1; clone size: NA; CDR3 protein: CASTLGQGRQPQHF; CDR3 DNA: TGTGCCAGCACTCTCGGACAGGGGAGACAGCCCCAGCATTTT
V gene: TRBV29-1; J gene: TRBJ1-1; D gene: NA; clone size: NA; CDR3 protein: CSVEGGPMNTEAFF; CDR3 DNA: TGCAGCGTTGAGGGGGGACCGATGAACACTGAAGCTTTCTTT
V gene: TRBV7-9; J gene: TRBJ2-5; D gene: NA; clone size: NA; CDR3 protein: CASSLVAGVETQYF; CDR3 DNA: TGTGCCAGCAGCTTAGTTGCAGGGGTAGAGACCCAGTACTTC
V gene: TRBV6-5; J gene: TRBJ2-7; D gene: NA; clone size: NA; CDR3 protein: CASSYSSKSSYEQYF; CDR3 DNA: TGTGCCAGCAGTTACTCGAGCAAGAGCTCCTACGAGCAGTACTTC
V gene: TRBV27; J gene: TRBJ1-2; D gene: TRBD1; clone size: many; CDR3 protein: CASAWDRGVSIYGYTF; CDR3 DNA: TGTGCCAGCGCCTGGGACAGGGGCGTCAGTATCTATGGCTACACCTTC
V gene: TRBV4-1; J gene: TRBJ2-5; D gene: NA; clone size: NA; CDR3 protein: CASSQDRAVQETQYF; CDR3 DNA: TGCGCCAGCAGCCAAGATAGGGCAGTCCAAGAGACCCAGTACTTC
V gene: TRBV18; J gene: TRBJ1-2; D gene: TRBD1; clone size: NA; CDR3 protein: CASSPQGVGYGYTF; CDR3 DNA: TGTGCCAGCTCACCGCAGGGGGTAGGCTATGGCTACACCTTC
V gene: TRBV12-3/TRBV12-4; J gene: TRBJ1-2; D gene: TRBD1; clone size: NA; CDR3 protein: CASNRRTGTVLGYTF; CDR3 DNA: TGTGCCAGCAACAGGCGAACCGGGACAGTCCTCGGCTACACCTTC
V gene: TRBV19; J gene: TRBJ1-1; D gene: NA; clone size: many; CDR3 protein: CASSMGLTGKTTEAFF; CDR3 DNA: TGTGCCAGTAGTATGGGACTGACAGGAAAGACCACTGAAGCTTTCTTT
V gene: TRBV20-1; J gene: TRBJ1-2; D gene: TRBD1; clone size: many; CDR3 protein: CSARSGQAMRYGYTF; CDR3 DNA: TGCAGTGCTAGATCGGGACAGGCCATGAGGTATGGCTACACCTTC
V gene: TRBV2; J gene: TRBJ1-2; D gene: NA; clone size: few; CDR3 protein: CASSQIGVNYGYTF; CDR3 DNA: TGTGCCAGCAGTCAGATTGGGGTGAACTATGGCTACACCTTC
V gene: TRBV3-1; J gene: TRBJ1-2; D gene: TRBD1; clone size: NA; CDR3 protein: CASSQVPGGQEGYTF; CDR3 DNA: TGTGCCAGCAGCCAAGTTCCTGGGGGACAGGAAGGCTACACCTTC
V gene: TRBV6-2/TRBV6-3; J gene: TRBJ1-2; D gene: NA; clone size: many; CDR3 protein: CASRVAVRAYGYTF; CDR3 DNA: TGTGCCAGCAGGGTGGCGGTGAGAGCCTATGGCTACACCTTC
V gene: TRBV9; J gene: TRBJ1-2; D gene: TRBD1; clone size: NA; CDR3 protein: CASSSRTGHGGYTF; CDR3 DNA: TGTGCCAGCAGCTCGCGGACAGGGCATGGGGGCTACACCTTC
V gene: TRBV6-1; J gene: TRBJ1-1; D gene: TRBD1; clone size: NA; CDR3 protein: CANPTGVDTEAFF; CDR3 DNA: TGTGCCAACCCGACAGGGGTGGACACTGAAGCTTTCTTT
V gene: TRBV27; J gene: TRBJ2-7; D gene: NA; clone size: many; CDR3 protein: CASSSSTNPYEQYF; CDR3 DNA: TGTGCCAGCAGTTCTTCCACAAATCCTTACGAGCAGTACTTC
V gene: TRBV25-1; J gene: TRBJ2-2; D gene: TRBD1; clone size: NA; CDR3 protein: CASRGDRGNTGELFF; CDR3 DNA: TGTGCCAGCAGAGGGGACAGGGGGAACACCGGGGAGCTGTTTTTT
V gene: TRBV6-4; J gene: TRBJ1-1; D gene: NA; clone size: few; CDR3 protein: CASSDRAGMGNTEAFF; CDR3 DNA: TGTGCCAGCAGTGATAGGGCAGGGATGGGAAACACTGAAGCTTTCTTT
V gene: TRBV7-3; J gene: TRBJ1-2; D gene: TRBD1; clone size: NA; CDR3 protein: CASSSPGGAYGYTF; CDR3 DNA: TGTGCCAGCAGCTCCCCAGGGGGCGCCTATGGCTACACCTTC
V gene: TRBV20-1; J gene: TRBJ1-2; D gene: NA; clone size: few; CDR3 protein: CSARAGSNYGYTF; CDR3 DNA: TGCAGTGCTAGAGCTGGCTCTAACTATGGCTACACCTTC
V gene: TRBV6-2/TRBV6-3; J gene: TRBJ2-2; D gene: NA; clone size: NA; CDR3 protein: CASSPLYGELFF; CDR3 DNA: TGTGCCAGCAGTCCACTATACGGGGAGCTGTTTTTT
V gene: TRBV6-1; J gene: TRBJ1-2; D gene: NA; clone size: many; CDR3 protein: CASSDNIYGYTF; CDR3 DNA: TGTGCCAGCAGTGATAACATCTATGGCTACACCTTC
V gene: TRBV6-1; J gene: TRBJ2-7; D gene: NA; clone size: many; CDR3 protein: CASSESGTFYEQYF; CDR3 DNA: TGTGCCAGCAGTGAATCGGGCACATTCTACGAGCAGTACTTC
V gene: TRBV4-1; J gene: TRBJ1-5; D gene: NA; clone size: NA; CDR3 protein: CASSHTGTRWLDSNQPQHF; CDR3 DNA: TGCGCCAGCAGCCACACCGGGACAAGGTGGTTGGATAGCAATCAGCCCCAGCATTTT
V gene: TRBV19; J gene: TRBJ1-1; D gene: NA; clone size: many; CDR3 protein: CATIRRGRGYTEAFF; CDR3 DNA: TGTGCCACCATTCGTCGTGGCAGGGGATATACTGAAGCTTTCTTT
V gene: TRBV27; J gene: TRBJ1-3; D gene: NA; clone size: many; CDR3 protein: CASSQHGGNTIYF; CDR3 DNA: TGTGCCAGCAGCCAACACGGCGGAAACACCATATATTTT
V gene: TRBV7-9; J gene: TRBJ1-1; D gene: NA; clone size: NA; CDR3 protein: CASSNYENTEAFF; CDR3 DNA: TGTGCCAGCAGCAACTATGAGAACACTGAAGCTTTCTTT
V gene: TRBV2; J gene: TRBJ2-5; D gene: NA; clone size: many; CDR3 protein: CASRDVRDLARETQYF; CDR3 DNA: TGTGCCAGCAGAGACGTCCGGGACCTTGCAAGGGAGACCCAGTACTTC
V gene: TRBV4-3; J gene: TRBJ1-3; D gene: NA; clone size: NA; CDR3 protein: CASSQDLEADSGNTIYF; CDR3 DNA: TGCGCCAGCAGCCAAGATCTAGAGGCTGATTCTGGAAACACCATATATTTT
V gene: TRBV6-5; J gene: TRBJ1-2; D gene: NA; clone size: NA; CDR3 protein: CASSSQGLRDYTF; CDR3 DNA: TGTGCCAGCAGTTCACAGGGTCTCCGGGACTACACCTTC
V gene: TRBV28; J gene: TRBJ2-5; D gene: NA; clone size: few; CDR3 protein: CASSPWGRFQETQYF; CDR3 DNA: TGTGCCAGCAGTCCCTGGGGCCGTTTCCAAGAGACCCAGTACTTC
V gene: TRBV19; J gene: TRBJ1-1; D gene: NA; clone size: NA; CDR3 protein: CASRPPEGSAEAFF; CDR3 DNA: TGTGCCAGTAGACCTCCGGAAGGGAGCGCTGAAGCTTTCTTT
V gene: TRBV19; J gene: TRBJ1-1; D gene: NA; clone size: many; CDR3 protein: CASSISPTHTEAFF; CDR3 DNA: TGTGCCAGTAGTATCTCTCCGACCCACACTGAAGCTTTCTTT
V gene: TRBV6-5; J gene: TRBJ2-5; D gene: NA; clone size: many; CDR3 protein: CASSYSGSFRETQYF; CDR3 DNA: TGTGCCAGCAGTTACTCGGGCAGCTTTCGGGAGACCCAGTACTTC
V gene: TRBV6-2/TRBV6-3; J gene: TRBJ1-5; D gene: TRBD1; clone size: many; CDR3 protein: CASSSRFGTALYSNQPQHF; CDR3 DNA: TGTGCCAGCAGTTCGCGCTTCGGGACAGCCCTGTATAGCAATCAGCCCCAGCATTTT
V gene: TRBV12-3/TRBV12-4; J gene: TRBJ2-6; D gene: NA; clone size: many; CDR3 protein: CASRTGGFSGANVLTF; CDR3 DNA: TGTGCCAGCAGAACTGGAGGGTTCTCAGGGGCCAACGTCCTGACTTTC
V gene: TRBV20-1; J gene: TRBJ2-7; D gene: NA; clone size: many; CDR3 protein: CSATTGLKGHEQYF; CDR3 DNA: TGCAGTGCTACTACAGGGTTAAAAGGCCACGAGCAGTACTTC
V gene: TRBV20-1; J gene: TRBJ1-2; D gene: TRBD1; clone size: many; CDR3 protein: CSASPQTGNYGYTF; CDR3 DNA: TGCAGTGCTAGTCCGCAGACAGGGAACTATGGCTACACCTTC
V gene: TRBV12-3/TRBV12-4; J gene: TRBJ2-2; D gene: NA; clone size: once; CDR3 protein: CASSLRGATNTGELFF; CDR3 DNA: TGTGCCAGCAGTTTACGGGGGGCGACGAACACCGGGGAGCTGTTTTTT
V gene: TRBV11-2; J gene: TRBJ1-3; D gene: TRBD1; clone size: many; CDR3 protein: CASSLGQGASAGNTIYF; CDR3 DNA: TGTGCCAGCAGCCTAGGACAGGGGGCATCCGCTGGAAACACCATATATTTT
V gene: TRBV18; J gene: TRBJ1-2; D gene: NA; clone size: many; CDR3 protein: CASSPRGGDYGYTF; CDR3 DNA: TGTGCCAGCTCACCACGGGGAGGGGACTATGGCTACACCTTC
V gene: TRBV6-2/TRBV6-3; J gene: TRBJ1-5; D gene: NA; clone size: NA; CDR3 protein: CASSYSFVGANQPQHF; CDR3 DNA: TGTGCCAGCAGTTACTCGTTTGTAGGAGCCAATCAGCCCCAGCATTTT
V gene: TRBV7-6; J gene: TRBJ2-4; D gene: NA; clone size: NA; CDR3 protein: CASSDPREGDIQYF; CDR3 DNA: TGTGCCAGCAGCGATCCTCGGGAAGGGGACATTCAGTACTTC
V gene: TRBV2; J gene: TRBJ1-2; D gene: TRBD1; clone size: NA; CDR3 protein: CASSDGQAYGYTF; CDR3 DNA: TGTGCCAGCAGTGACGGACAGGCCTATGGCTACACCTTC